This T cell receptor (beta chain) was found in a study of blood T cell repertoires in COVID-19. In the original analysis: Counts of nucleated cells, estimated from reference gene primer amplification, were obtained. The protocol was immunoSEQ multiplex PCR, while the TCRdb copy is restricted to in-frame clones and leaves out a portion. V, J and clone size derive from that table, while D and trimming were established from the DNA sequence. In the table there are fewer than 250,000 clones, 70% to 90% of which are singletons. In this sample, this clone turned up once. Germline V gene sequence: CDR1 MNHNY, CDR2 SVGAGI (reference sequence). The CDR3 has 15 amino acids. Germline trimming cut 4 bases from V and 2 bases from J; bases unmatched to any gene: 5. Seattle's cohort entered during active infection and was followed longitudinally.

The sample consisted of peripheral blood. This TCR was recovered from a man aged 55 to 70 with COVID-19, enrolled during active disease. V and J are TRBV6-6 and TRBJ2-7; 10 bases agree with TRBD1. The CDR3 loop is CASSSGQGVTYEQYF. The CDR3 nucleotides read TGTGCCAGCAGTTCCGGACAGGGGGTGACCTACGAGCAGTACTTC.